These T cell receptor beta chains were read from a single sample in a study of blood T cell repertoires in COVID-19. Sequenced by immunoSEQ multiplex PCR; TCRdb stores in-frame clones only, minus some. The sample lists 200,000 to 250,000 clones, 84% occurring once. Source material: peripheral blood. These receptor sequences come from a man younger than 40 with active or convalescent COVID-19. Both conserved end residues are part of each CDR3. Clone size appears in some rows only: once, few, many, or a class for an expanded clone.

v_gene: TRBV29-1; j_gene: TRBJ1-2; abundance: NA; CDR3aa: CSVQRTDYGYTF
v_gene: TRBV6-5; j_gene: TRBJ1-2; abundance: NA; CDR3aa: CASTPTNGPRSGYTF
v_gene: TRBV19; j_gene: TRBJ1-1; abundance: NA; CDR3aa: CASLYSLGRITEAFF
v_gene: TRBV12-3/TRBV12-4; j_gene: TRBJ2-5; abundance: NA; CDR3aa: CASSYRGETQYF
v_gene: TRBV5-1; j_gene: TRBJ1-1; abundance: NA; CDR3aa: CASSLGPSNTEAFF
v_gene: TRBV24-1; j_gene: TRBJ1-5; abundance: NA; CDR3aa: CATSDPREVGNQPQHF
v_gene: TRBV3-1/TRBV3-2; j_gene: TRBJ1-5; abundance: NA; CDR3aa: CASSQEGGTGPNQPQHF
v_gene: TRBV3-1/TRBV3-2; j_gene: TRBJ2-5; abundance: NA; CDR3aa: CASSPGDSPSQETQYF
v_gene: TRBV10-3; j_gene: TRBJ2-5; abundance: NA; CDR3aa: CAISESGGGETQYF
v_gene: TRBV30; j_gene: TRBJ2-3; abundance: NA; CDR3aa: CAWSGHGDTQYF
v_gene: TRBV11-2; j_gene: TRBJ1-4; abundance: NA; CDR3aa: CASSLREKLFF
v_gene: TRBV19; j_gene: TRBJ2-1; abundance: NA; CDR3aa: CASSHFLREQFF
v_gene: TRBV5-6; j_gene: TRBJ1-1; abundance: once; CDR3aa: CASSLGQVNTEAFF
v_gene: TRBV3-1/TRBV3-2; j_gene: TRBJ1-6; abundance: once; CDR3aa: CASSQEGDSPYNSPLHF
v_gene: TRBV19; j_gene: TRBJ1-5; abundance: NA; CDR3aa: CATRDREGASNQPQHF
v_gene: TRBV9; j_gene: TRBJ1-1; abundance: NA; CDR3aa: CASSVVPEGSNTEAFF
v_gene: TRBV7-2; j_gene: TRBJ2-7; abundance: NA; CDR3aa: CASSPSSYEQYF
v_gene: TRBV12-3/TRBV12-4; j_gene: TRBJ1-6; abundance: once; CDR3aa: CASNRQGGPLHF
v_gene: TRBV7-2; j_gene: TRBJ2-7; abundance: NA; CDR3aa: CASSFQGTAYEQYF
v_gene: TRBV5-1; j_gene: TRBJ2-7; abundance: NA; CDR3aa: CASSSGTSGGAYEQYF
v_gene: TRBV23-1; j_gene: TRBJ2-1; abundance: few; CDR3aa: CASSQSSGRAQICYNEQFF
v_gene: TRBV14; j_gene: TRBJ1-1; abundance: few; CDR3aa: CASSPSTEEAFF
v_gene: TRBV14; j_gene: TRBJ1-1; abundance: NA; CDR3aa: CASSTQGPEAFF
v_gene: TRBV27; j_gene: TRBJ1-6; abundance: NA; CDR3aa: CASSSWQVNNSPLHF
v_gene: TRBV5-4; j_gene: TRBJ2-2; abundance: NA; CDR3aa: CASSAQGGENTGELFF
v_gene: TRBV3-1/TRBV3-2; j_gene: TRBJ1-2; abundance: NA; CDR3aa: CASSQTRNYGYTF
v_gene: TRBV7-2; j_gene: TRBJ1-1; abundance: NA; CDR3aa: CASSLGQGEAFF
v_gene: TRBV25-1; j_gene: TRBJ2-7; abundance: NA; CDR3aa: CASSEGGAGAYEQYF
v_gene: TRBV4-1; j_gene: TRBJ2-3; abundance: NA; CDR3aa: CASSHGTAAADTQYF